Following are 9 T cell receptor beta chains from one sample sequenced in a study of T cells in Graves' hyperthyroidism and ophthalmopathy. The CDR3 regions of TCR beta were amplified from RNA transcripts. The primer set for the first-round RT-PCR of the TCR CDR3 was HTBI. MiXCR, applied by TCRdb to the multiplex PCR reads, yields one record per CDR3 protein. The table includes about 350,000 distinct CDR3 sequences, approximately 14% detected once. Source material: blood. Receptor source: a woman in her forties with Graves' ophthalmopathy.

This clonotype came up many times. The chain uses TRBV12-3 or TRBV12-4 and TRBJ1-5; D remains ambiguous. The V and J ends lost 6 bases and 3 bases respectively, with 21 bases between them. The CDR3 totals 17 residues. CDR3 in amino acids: CASSLYWTGQSNQPQHF. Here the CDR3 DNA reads TGTGCCAGCAGCCTGTATTGGACCGGCCAGTCCAATCAGCCCCAGCATTTT.

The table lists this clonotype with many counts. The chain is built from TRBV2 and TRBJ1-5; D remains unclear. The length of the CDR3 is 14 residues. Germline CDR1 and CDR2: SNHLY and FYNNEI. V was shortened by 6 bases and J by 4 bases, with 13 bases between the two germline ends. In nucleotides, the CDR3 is TGTGCCAGCAGCGCCTACAGTGAAAATCAGCCCCAGCATTTT. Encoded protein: CASSAYSENQPQHF.

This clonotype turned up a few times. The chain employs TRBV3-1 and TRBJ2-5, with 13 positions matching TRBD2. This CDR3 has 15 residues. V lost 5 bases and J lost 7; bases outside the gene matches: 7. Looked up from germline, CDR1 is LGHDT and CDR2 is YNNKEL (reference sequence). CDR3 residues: CASSIQLAGGGTQYF. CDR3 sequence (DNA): TGTGCCAGCAGCATCCAACTAGCGGGAGGGGGGACCCAGTACTTC.

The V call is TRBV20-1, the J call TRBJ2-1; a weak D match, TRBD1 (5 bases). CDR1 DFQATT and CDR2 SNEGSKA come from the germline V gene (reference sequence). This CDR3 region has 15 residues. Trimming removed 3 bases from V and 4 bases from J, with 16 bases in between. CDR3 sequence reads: CSASPEGVLYNEQFF. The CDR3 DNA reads TGCAGTGCTAGCCCGGAAGGGGTGTTATACAATGAGCAGTTCTTC.

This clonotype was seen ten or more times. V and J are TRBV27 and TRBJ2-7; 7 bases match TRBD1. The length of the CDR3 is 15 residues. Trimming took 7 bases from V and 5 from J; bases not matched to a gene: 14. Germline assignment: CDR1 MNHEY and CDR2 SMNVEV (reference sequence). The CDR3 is CASKRESTGRNEQYF. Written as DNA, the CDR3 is TGTGCCAGCAAGAGAGAGTCGACAGGGAGAAACGAGCAGTACTTC.

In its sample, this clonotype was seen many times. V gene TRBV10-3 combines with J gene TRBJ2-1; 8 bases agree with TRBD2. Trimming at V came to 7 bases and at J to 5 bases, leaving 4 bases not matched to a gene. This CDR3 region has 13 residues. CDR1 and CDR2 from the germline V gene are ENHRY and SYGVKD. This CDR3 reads CAINSGSNNEQFF. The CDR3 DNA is TGTGCCATCAACAGCGGGAGTAACAATGAGCAGTTCTTC.

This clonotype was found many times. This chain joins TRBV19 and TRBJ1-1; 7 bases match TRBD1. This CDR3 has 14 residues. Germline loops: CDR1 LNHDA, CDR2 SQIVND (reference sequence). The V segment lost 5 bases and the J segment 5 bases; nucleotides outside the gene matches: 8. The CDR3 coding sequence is TGTGCCAGTAGTCACAGGGGTGATAGTACTGAAGCTTTCTTT. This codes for CASSHRGDSTEAFF.

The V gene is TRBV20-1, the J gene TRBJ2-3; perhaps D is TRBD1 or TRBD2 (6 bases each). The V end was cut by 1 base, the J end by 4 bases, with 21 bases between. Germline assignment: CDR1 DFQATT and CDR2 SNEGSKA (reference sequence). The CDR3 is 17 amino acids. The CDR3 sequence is CSARGRGGQVLADTQYF. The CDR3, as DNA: TGCAGTGCTAGAGGAAGAGGGGGGCAGGTTCTCGCAGATACGCAGTATTTT.

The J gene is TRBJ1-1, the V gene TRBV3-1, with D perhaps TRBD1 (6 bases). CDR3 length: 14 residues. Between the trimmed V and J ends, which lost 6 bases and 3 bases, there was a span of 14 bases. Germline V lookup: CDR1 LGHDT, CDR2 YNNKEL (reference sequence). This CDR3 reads CASRGRGAHTEAFF. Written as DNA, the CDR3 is TGTGCCAGCAGGGGGCGGGGGGCCCACACTGAAGCTTTCTTT.